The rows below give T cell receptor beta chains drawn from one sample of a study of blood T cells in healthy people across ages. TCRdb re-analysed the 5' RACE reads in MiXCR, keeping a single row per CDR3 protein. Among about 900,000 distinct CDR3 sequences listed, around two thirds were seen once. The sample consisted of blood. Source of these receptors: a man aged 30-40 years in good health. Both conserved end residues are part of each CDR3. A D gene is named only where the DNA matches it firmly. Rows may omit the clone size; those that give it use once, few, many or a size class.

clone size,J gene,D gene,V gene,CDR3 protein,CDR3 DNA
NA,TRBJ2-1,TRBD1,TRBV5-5,CASSAPGTVYNEQFF,TGTGCCAGCAGCGCCCCCGGGACAGTATACAATGAGCAGTTCTTC
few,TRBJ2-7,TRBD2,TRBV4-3,CASSQELLAGSYEQYF,TGCGCCAGCAGCCAAGAACTACTAGCGGGGTCTTACGAGCAGTACTTC
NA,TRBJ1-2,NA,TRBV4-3,CASSQDLGRSGAGYTF,TGCGCCAGCAGCCAAGATTTGGGCCGCAGTGGGGCTGGCTACACCTTC
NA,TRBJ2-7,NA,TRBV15,CATSTGPRTSYEQYF,TGTGCCACCAGCACCGGACCCCGCACCTCCTACGAGCAGTACTTC
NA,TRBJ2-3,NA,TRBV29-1,CSVEDLVRSTDTQYF,TGCAGCGTTGAAGATCTGGTCAGAAGCACAGATACGCAGTATTTT
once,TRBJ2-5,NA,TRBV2,CASSTRPPGETQYF,TGCGCCAGCAGTACCAGACCCCCAGGGGAGACCCAGTACTTC
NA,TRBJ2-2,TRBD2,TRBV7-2,CASSSGLAGGSGGELFF,TGTGCCAGCAGCTCCGGACTAGCGGGGGGCTCCGGCGGGGAGCTGTTTTTT
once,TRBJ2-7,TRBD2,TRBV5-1,CASSLNGLATNEQYF,TGCGCCAGCAGCTTGAACGGACTAGCTACCAACGAGCAGTACTTC
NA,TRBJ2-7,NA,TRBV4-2,CASSQAPLDPDYEQYF,TGTGCCAGCAGCCAAGCCCCACTAGACCCCGACTACGAGCAGTACTTC
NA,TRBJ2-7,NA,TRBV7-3,CASSLHGGREQYF,TGTGCCAGCAGCCTCCATGGGGGTCGGGAGCAGTACTTC
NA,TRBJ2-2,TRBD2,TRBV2,CASSGAGAINTGELFF,TGTGCCAGCAGTGGAGCGGGGGCTATAAACACCGGGGAGCTGTTTTTT
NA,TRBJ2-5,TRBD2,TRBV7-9,CAILPPSGGQETQYF,TGTGCCATCCTACCACCTAGCGGGGGGCAAGAGACCCAGTACTTC
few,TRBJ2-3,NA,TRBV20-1,CSATTSHTQYF,TGCAGTGCTACCACCAGCCATACGCAGTATTTT
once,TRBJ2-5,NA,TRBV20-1,CSCTLGVQETQYF,TGCAGCTGCACTTTGGGGGTTCAAGAGACCCAGTACTTC
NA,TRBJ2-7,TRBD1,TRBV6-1,CASGRQGSWEQYF,TGTGCCAGCGGGAGACAGGGGTCGTGGGAGCAGTACTTC
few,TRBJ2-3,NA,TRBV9,CASSVEGTDTQYF,TGTGCCAGCAGCGTAGAGGGCACAGATACGCAGTATTTT
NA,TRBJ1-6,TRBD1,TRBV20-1,CSARVGQLPRNSPLHF,TGCAGTGCTAGAGTGGGACAGCTTCCGAGGAATTCACCCCTCCACTTT
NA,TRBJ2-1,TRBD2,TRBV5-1,CASSLPSGGPRNEQFF,TGCGCCAGCAGCTTGCCTAGCGGGGGACCCCGCAATGAGCAGTTCTTC
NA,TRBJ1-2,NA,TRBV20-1,CSASTHRANYGYTF,TGCAGTGCAAGCACTCACAGGGCCAACTATGGCTACACCTTC
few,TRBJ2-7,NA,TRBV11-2,CASSFTQVSSYEQYF,TGTGCCAGCAGCTTCACACAGGTTAGCTCCTACGAGCAGTACTTC
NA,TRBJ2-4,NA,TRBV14,CASSPAEPNIQYF,TGTGCCAGCAGCCCCGCCGAGCCGAACATTCAGTACTTC
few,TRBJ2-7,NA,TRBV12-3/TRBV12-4,CASSFLSGGPPYEQYF,TGTGCCAGCAGCTTTCTCTCCGGGGGGCCCCCCTACGAGCAGTACTTC
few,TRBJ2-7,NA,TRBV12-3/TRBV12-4,CASRPRGHGYEQYF,TGTGCCAGCAGACCCCGAGGGCATGGTTACGAGCAGTACTTC
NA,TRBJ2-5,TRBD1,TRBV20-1,CSATKGGRETQYF,TGCAGTGCCACAAAAGGGGGCCGGGAGACCCAGTACTTC
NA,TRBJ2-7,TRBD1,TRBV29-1,CSVEEGQGFEQYF,TGCAGCGTTGAAGAAGGACAGGGCTTCGAGCAGTACTTC
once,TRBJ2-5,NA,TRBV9,CASSVEAASETQYF,TGTGCCAGCAGCGTAGAAGCGGCGAGTGAGACCCAGTACTTC
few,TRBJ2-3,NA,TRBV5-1,CASSLEMLAETDTQYF,TGCGCCAGCAGCTTGGAAATGTTAGCAGAGACAGATACGCAGTATTTT
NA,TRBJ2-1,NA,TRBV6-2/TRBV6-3,CASSYLTNEQFF,TGTGCCAGCAGTTATCTAACGAATGAGCAGTTCTTC
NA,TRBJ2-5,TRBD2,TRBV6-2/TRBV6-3,CASNRDVGTSGGFETQYF,TGTGCCAGCAACCGGGATGTCGGGACTAGCGGGGGGTTTGAGACCCAGTACTTC
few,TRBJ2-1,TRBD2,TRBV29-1,CSVRLAGYNEQFF,TGCAGCGTTCGGCTAGCGGGGTACAATGAGCAGTTCTTC
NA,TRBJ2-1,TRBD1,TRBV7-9,CASSPTGTGGYNEQFF,TGTGCCAGCAGCCCAACCGGGACAGGGGGCTACAATGAGCAGTTCTTC
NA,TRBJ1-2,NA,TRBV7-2,CASSSREGGGYTF,TGTGCCAGCAGCTCCCGGGAGGGAGGTGGCTACACCTTC
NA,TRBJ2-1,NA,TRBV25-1,CASSVMDGFSNGEQFF,TGTGCCAGCAGTGTGATGGACGGATTCTCCAACGGGGAGCAGTTCTTC
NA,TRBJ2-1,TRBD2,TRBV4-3,CASSQFSGTSAEQFF,TGCGCCAGCAGCCAATTCTCCGGGACTAGTGCTGAGCAGTTCTTC
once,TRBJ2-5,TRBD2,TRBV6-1,CASRTSGGIQETQYF,TGTGCCAGCAGGACTAGCGGGGGGATCCAAGAGACCCAGTACTTC
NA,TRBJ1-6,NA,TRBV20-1,CSALDSTSSYNSPLHF,TGCAGTGCTCTAGACAGCACCAGCTCCTATAATTCACCCCTCCACTTT
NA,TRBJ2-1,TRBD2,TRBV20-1,CSASSGGKGASSYNEQFF,TGCAGTGCTAGTTCGGGGGGGAAGGGTGCTAGCTCCTACAATGAGCAGTTCTTC